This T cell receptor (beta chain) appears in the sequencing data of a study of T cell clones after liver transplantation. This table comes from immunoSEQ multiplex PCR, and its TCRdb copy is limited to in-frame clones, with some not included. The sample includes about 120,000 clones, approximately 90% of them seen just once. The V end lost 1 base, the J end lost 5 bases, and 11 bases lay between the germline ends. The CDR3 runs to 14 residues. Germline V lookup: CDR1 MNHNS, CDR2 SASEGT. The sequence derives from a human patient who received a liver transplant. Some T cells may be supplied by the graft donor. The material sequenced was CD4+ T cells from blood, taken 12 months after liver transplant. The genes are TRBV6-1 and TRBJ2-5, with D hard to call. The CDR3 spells CASSEGTDRETQYF. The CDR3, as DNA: TGTGCCAGCAGTGAAGGGACCGATAGGGAGACCCAGTACTTC.